There are many counts of the clone carrying this TCR beta chain. Antigen unknown. These data come from a study of T cell repertoires in cytomegalovirus infection. Study-level information: Public TCR beta signatures were indicative of both CMV infection and a matching HLA type. Points from the study as a whole: The study identified carriers of CMV plus the relevant HLA from cumulative public TCR beta family frequency.

This CDR3 contains 14 residues. The V gene end was trimmed by 6 bases and the J gene end by 10 bases; junction bases not matched to a gene: 6. The V gene's germline CDR1 is SEHNR and CDR2 FQNEAQ (reference sequence). TCRdb reprocessed the reads with MiXCR, giving one entry per CDR3 protein. The repertoire holds more than 500,000 distinct CDR3 sequences, with approximately 17% as singletons. Sequences were obtained from CD8+ T cells from PBMCs. The sequence was obtained from a human donor in good health (CMV status not recorded). Some clones in this sample may be carry-over from other donors' samples. The J gene is TRBJ1-6, the V gene TRBV7-9, with 10 bases identical to TRBD1. The CDR3 region is CASRYPGQGSPLHF. The CDR3, as DNA: TGTGCCAGCAGGTACCCGGGACAGGGGTCACCCCTCCACTTT.